This passage covers 7 T cell receptor beta chains from one sample sequenced in a study of blood T cell repertoires in COVID-19. Method: immunoSEQ multiplex PCR; TCRdb's copy keeps in-frame clones and lacks some. The table lists under 150,000 clones, 70% to 90% of them singletons, with about 16% in the top ten. The specimen was peripheral blood. The receptor set was obtained from a woman aged 45 to 65 who had recovered from COVID-19.

This chain connects TRBV5-5 to TRBJ2-4, with D perhaps TRBD2 (5 bases). CDR1 is SGHKS, CDR2 YYEKEE, per germline (reference sequence). The CDR3 is made up of 18 amino acids. Between the trimmed V and J ends, which lost 0 bases and 0 bases, there was a span of 16 bases. CDR3 region: CASSLASEGLLAKNIQYF. The CDR3 DNA is TGTGCCAGCAGCTTGGCATCAGAGGGCCTCCTAGCCAAAAACATTCAGTACTTC.

This clone was seen only once. This rearrangement joins TRBV4-1 to TRBJ2-1; 9 nucleotides agree with TRBD2. Trimming removed 2 bases from V and 6 bases from J; junction bases left unmatched: 8. The CDR3 contains 16 residues. Germline V gene lookup returns CDR1 MGHRA and CDR2 YSYEKL. CDR3 in DNA: TGCGCCAGCAGCCAATCCACGGGACTAGCTGCCAATGAGCAGTTCTTC. It encodes CASSQSTGLAANEQFF.

The chain couples TRBV18 to TRBJ2-7, with TRBD1 matching over 9 bases. CDR3 length equals 15 residues. Per the germline V gene, CDR1 is KGHSH and CDR2 is LQKENI. V lost 3 bases to trimming and J lost 4 bases; unmatched junction nucleotides: 7. CDR3 in amino acids: CASSPRDRDKYEQYF. As DNA, the CDR3 is TGTGCCAGCTCACCGCGGGACAGGGACAAGTACGAGCAGTACTTC.

The chain recombines TRBV15 with TRBJ1-1; maybe TRBD1 (6 bases). CDR1 is LNHNV, CDR2 YYDKDF, per germline (reference sequence). This CDR3 spans 16 amino acids. Trimming took 1 base from V and 8 from J, leaving 20 bases between them. CDR3 protein: CATSRAPQGRIGEAFF. In DNA form, the CDR3 reads TGTGCCACCAGCAGAGCTCCCCAGGGGCGTATAGGAGAAGCTTTCTTT.

V is TRBV10-1 and J is TRBJ2-1; D unresolved. V was cut by 8 bases and J by 9 bases, with 20 bases left in between. Germline V gene data show CDR1 as WNHNN and CDR2 as SYGVQD (reference sequence). The CDR3 loop spans 14 amino acids. CDR3 nucleotides: TGCGCCAGCGATATGGTGAAAACCGGTAGTGAGCAGTTCTTC. Translating it yields CASDMVKTGSEQFF.

The chain uses TRBV18 and TRBJ2-7, with 8 bases that match TRBD2. V shed 3 bases and J 2 bases; nucleotides not matched to a gene: 6. The CDR3 is 15 amino acids. The V gene's germline CDR1 is KGHSH and CDR2 LQKENI. CDR3 residues: CASSPSPGGPYEQYF. The CDR3 coding sequence is TGTGCCAGCTCACCGAGCCCGGGAGGGCCCTACGAGCAGTACTTC.

CDR3 loop: CASSSRDRDYEQYF. The CDR3 DNA sequence: TGTGCCAGCAGCTCCCGGGACAGGGACTACGAGCAGTACTTC. The chain uses TRBV7-9 and TRBJ2-7; 9 bases fit TRBD1. The germline V gene encodes CDR1 SEHNR and CDR2 FQNEAQ (reference sequence). Germline trimming cut 4 bases from V and 3 bases from J; bases unmatched to any gene: 4. The CDR3 contains 14 residues.